A selection of T cell receptor beta chains follows, all from one sample in a study of T cells in tuberculosis. The table came from immunoSEQ multiplex PCR; TCRdb's copy has only in-frame clones and leaves some out. The repertoire holds about 28,000 clones, almost 90% seen once, with 5.5% to 7.5% in the top ten. The sample was PBMCs. These receptors were collected from a donor aged 10-29 years with latent tuberculosis or without tuberculosis infection. The CDR3 runs from the conserved cysteine through the conserved F or W. The D gene is left open where the match is weak.

j_call: TRBJ2-7
d_call: .
v_call: TRBV6-1
cdr3_nt: TGTGCCAGCAGTGACGAGCCCCGGTCCTACGAGCAGTACTTC
cdr3_aa: CASSDEPRSYEQYF

j_call: TRBJ2-5
d_call: TRBD1
v_call: TRBV29-1
cdr3_nt: TGCAGCGTTGAAGCTGGCCGGACAGGCGCGTACCAAGAGACCCAGTACTTC
cdr3_aa: CSVEAGRTGAYQETQYF

j_call: TRBJ2-2
d_call: TRBD1
v_call: TRBV7-8
cdr3_nt: TGTGCCAGCAGCCTTGACAGGGTCACCGGGGAGCTGTTTTTT
cdr3_aa: CASSLDRVTGELFF

j_call: TRBJ1-6
d_call: TRBD1
v_call: TRBV18
cdr3_nt: TGTGCCAGCTCGCGAGACAGGGGAGGAGATTCACCCCTCCACTTT
cdr3_aa: CASSRDRGGDSPLHF

j_call: TRBJ2-2
d_call: .
v_call: TRBV4-1
cdr3_nt: TGCGCCAGCAGCCATTCAATCACCGGGGAGCTGTTTTTT
cdr3_aa: CASSHSITGELFF

j_call: TRBJ2-7
d_call: TRBD1
v_call: TRBV5-4
cdr3_nt: TGTGCCAGCAGCTTATTACAGGGGACCGAGCAGTACTTC
cdr3_aa: CASSLLQGTEQYF

j_call: TRBJ1-3
d_call: .
v_call: TRBV5-6
cdr3_nt: TGTGCCAGCAAGACGCAGGGGTATGGAAACACCATATATTTT
cdr3_aa: CASKTQGYGNTIYF

j_call: TRBJ2-1
d_call: TRBD2
v_call: TRBV14
cdr3_nt: TGTGCCAGCAGTCGGCTCCCGGGACTAGCGGCCAATGAGCAGTTCTTC
cdr3_aa: CASSRLPGLAANEQFF

j_call: TRBJ1-4
d_call: .
v_call: TRBV7-8
cdr3_nt: TGTGCCAGCAGCGCGAGCCCGAACCGTAATGAAAAACTGTTTTTT
cdr3_aa: CASSASPNRNEKLFF

j_call: TRBJ1-1
d_call: TRBD1
v_call: TRBV19
cdr3_nt: TGTGCCAGTAGTATGATACAGGGGCGGAGAACTGAAGCTTTCTTT
cdr3_aa: CASSMIQGRRTEAFF

j_call: TRBJ2-5
d_call: TRBD1
v_call: TRBV18
cdr3_nt: TGTGCCAGCTCACCTAAGGGGGCCCAAGAGACCCAGTACTTC
cdr3_aa: CASSPKGAQETQYF

j_call: TRBJ1-1
d_call: .
v_call: TRBV29-1
cdr3_nt: TGCAGCGTTGAGAGGCGGTTACGCGCTGAAGCTTTCTTT
cdr3_aa: CSVERRLRAEAFF

j_call: TRBJ2-5
d_call: .
v_call: TRBV6-6
cdr3_nt: TGTGCCAGCAGTTATGCGGAGAGGGAGACCCAGTACTTC
cdr3_aa: CASSYAERETQYF

j_call: TRBJ2-3
d_call: TRBD1
v_call: TRBV29-1
cdr3_nt: TGCAGCGTTGCTGAGGGGGCCCCCACAGATACGCAGTATTTT
cdr3_aa: CSVAEGAPTDTQYF

j_call: TRBJ2-3
d_call: .
v_call: TRBV29-1
cdr3_nt: TGCAGCGTTAGAGCGGGTACGCAGTATTTT
cdr3_aa: CSVRAGTQYF

j_call: TRBJ2-2
d_call: TRBD1
v_call: TRBV18
cdr3_nt: TGTGCCAGCTCTCCGACAGGGAACGGGGAGCTGTTTTTT
cdr3_aa: CASSPTGNGELFF

j_call: TRBJ2-3
d_call: TRBD1
v_call: TRBV5-1
cdr3_nt: TGCGCCAGCAGCCCCCGACAGGGGGGCACAGATACGCAGTATTTT
cdr3_aa: CASSPRQGGTDTQYF